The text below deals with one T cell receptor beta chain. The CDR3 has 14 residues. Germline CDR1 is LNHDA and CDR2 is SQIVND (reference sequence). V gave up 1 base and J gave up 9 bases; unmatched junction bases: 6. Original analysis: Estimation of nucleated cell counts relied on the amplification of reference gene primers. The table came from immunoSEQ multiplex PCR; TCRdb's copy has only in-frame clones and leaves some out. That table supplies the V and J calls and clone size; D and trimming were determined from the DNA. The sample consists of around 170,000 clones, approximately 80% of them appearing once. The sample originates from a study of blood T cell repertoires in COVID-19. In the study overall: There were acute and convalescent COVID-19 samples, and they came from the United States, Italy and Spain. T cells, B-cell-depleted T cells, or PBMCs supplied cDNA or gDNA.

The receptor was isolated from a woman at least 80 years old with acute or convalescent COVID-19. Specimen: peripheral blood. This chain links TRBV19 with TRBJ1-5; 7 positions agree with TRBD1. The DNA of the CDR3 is TGTGCCAGTAGTATAGTAGGGGGCGTGGGGCCCCAGCATTTT. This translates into CASSIVGGVGPQHF.